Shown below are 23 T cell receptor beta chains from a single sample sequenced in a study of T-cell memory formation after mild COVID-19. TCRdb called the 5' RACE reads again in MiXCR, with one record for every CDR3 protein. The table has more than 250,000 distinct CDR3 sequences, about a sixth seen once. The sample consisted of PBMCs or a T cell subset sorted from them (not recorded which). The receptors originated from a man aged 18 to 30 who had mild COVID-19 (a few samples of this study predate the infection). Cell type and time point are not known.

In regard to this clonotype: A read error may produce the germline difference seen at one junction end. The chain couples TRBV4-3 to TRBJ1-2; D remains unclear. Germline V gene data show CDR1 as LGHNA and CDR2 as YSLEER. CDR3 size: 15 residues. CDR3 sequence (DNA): TGCGCCAGCAGCGAAGAACAGCTTCCTAACTATGGCTACACCTTC. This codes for CASSEEQLPNYGYTF.

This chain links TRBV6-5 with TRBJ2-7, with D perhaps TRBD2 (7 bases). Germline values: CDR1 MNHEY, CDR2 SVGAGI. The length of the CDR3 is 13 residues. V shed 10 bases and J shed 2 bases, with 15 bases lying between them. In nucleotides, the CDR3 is TGTGCCATCGGAAGGGGGGGCGCCTACGAGCAGTACTTC. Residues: CAIGRGGAYEQYF.

CDR3 in DNA: TGCAGTGCTATTTGGGGAGGTGGCGGGGAGCTGTTTTTT. Translated: CSAIWGGGGELFF. The chain joins TRBV20-1 to TRBJ2-2; weak D call: TRBD2 (6 bases). V was pared by 4 bases and J by 7 bases, with 13 bases between. This CDR3 is built from 13 residues. Germline V gene lookup returns CDR1 DFQATT and CDR2 SNEGSKA (reference sequence).

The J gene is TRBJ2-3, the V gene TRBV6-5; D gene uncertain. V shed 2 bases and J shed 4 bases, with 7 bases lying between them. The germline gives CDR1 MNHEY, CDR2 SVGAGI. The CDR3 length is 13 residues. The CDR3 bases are TGTGCCAGCAGTTACCGCCCCCCAGATACGCAGTATTTT. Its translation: CASSYRPPDTQYF.

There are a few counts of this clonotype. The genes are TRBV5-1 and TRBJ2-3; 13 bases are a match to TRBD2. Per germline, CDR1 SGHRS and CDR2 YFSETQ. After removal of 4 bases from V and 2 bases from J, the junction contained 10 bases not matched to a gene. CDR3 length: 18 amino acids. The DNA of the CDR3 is TGCGCCAGCAGCCAAGGACTAGCGGGGGAGACATTCACAGATACGCAGTATTTT. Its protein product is CASSQGLAGETFTDTQYF.

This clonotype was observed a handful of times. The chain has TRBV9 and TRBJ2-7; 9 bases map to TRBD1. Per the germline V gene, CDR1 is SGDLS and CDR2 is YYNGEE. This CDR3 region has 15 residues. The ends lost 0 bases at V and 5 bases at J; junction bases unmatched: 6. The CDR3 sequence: CASSVEGTGYNEQYF. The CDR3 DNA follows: TGTGCCAGCAGCGTAGAGGGGACAGGGTACAACGAGCAGTACTTC.

CDR3 sequence: CASSYGGSHQPQHF. The CDR3 nucleotides read TGTGCCAGCAGTTACGGGGGGTCGCATCAGCCCCAGCATTTT. This sequence joins TRBV6-2 or TRBV6-3 and TRBJ1-5; D is perhaps TRBD1 (5 bases). V lost 2 bases and J 5 bases, leaving 10 bases between the germline ends. Germline V gene sequence: CDR1 MNHEY, CDR2 SVGEGT. This CDR3 is 14 amino acids long.

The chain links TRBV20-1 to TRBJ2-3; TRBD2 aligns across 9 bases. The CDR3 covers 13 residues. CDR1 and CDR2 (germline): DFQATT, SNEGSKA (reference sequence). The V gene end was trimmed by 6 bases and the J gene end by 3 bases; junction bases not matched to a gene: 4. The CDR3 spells CSAPSGGTDTQYF. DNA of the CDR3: TGCAGTGCCCCCAGCGGGGGGACAGATACGCAGTATTTT.

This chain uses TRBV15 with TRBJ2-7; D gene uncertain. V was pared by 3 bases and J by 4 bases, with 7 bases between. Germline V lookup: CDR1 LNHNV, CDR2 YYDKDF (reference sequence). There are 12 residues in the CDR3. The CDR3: CATSRSRYEQYF. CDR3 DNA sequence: TGTGCCACCAGCAGGAGCCGGTACGAGCAGTACTTC.

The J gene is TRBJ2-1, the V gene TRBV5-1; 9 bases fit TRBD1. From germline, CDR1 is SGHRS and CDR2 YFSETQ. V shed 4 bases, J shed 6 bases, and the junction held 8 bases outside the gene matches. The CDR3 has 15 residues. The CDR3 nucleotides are TGCGCCAGCAGCGCGCGGACAGGGGTTGGCAATGAGCAGTTCTTC. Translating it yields CASSARTGVGNEQFF.

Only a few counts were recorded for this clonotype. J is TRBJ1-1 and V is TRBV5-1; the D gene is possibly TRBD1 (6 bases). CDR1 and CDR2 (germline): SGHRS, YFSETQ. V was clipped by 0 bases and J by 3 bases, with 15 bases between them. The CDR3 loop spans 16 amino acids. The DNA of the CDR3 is TGCGCCAGCAGCTTGGCCCCAGCGGGGGCGGACACTGAAGCTTTCTTT. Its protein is CASSLAPAGADTEAFF.

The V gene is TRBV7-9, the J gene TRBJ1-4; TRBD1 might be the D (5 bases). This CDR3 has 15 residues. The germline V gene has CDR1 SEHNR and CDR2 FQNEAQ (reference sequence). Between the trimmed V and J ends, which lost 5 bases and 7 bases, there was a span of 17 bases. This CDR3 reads CASSGFGTTSEKLFF. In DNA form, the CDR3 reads TGTGCCAGCAGCGGATTCGGGACCACGTCTGAAAAACTGTTTTTT.

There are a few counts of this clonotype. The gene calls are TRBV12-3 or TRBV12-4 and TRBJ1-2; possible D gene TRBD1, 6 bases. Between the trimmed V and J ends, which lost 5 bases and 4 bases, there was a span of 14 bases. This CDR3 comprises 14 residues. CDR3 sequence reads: CASSVRDTLYGYTF. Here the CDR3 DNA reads TGTGCCAGCAGTGTCCGGGACACTCTCTATGGCTACACCTTC.

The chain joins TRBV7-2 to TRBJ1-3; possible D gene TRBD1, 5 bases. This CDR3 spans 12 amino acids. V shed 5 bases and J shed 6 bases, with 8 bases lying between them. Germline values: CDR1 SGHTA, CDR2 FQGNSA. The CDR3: CASSPGENTIYF. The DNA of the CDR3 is TGTGCCAGCAGCCCGGGGGAAAACACCATATATTTT.

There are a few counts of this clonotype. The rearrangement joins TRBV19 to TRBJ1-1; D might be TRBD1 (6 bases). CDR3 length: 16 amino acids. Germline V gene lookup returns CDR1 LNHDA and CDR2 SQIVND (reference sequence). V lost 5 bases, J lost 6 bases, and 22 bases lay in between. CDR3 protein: CASSVDFRGESSEAFF. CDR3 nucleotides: TGTGCCAGTAGTGTCGACTTCAGGGGAGAGAGCTCTGAAGCTTTCTTT.

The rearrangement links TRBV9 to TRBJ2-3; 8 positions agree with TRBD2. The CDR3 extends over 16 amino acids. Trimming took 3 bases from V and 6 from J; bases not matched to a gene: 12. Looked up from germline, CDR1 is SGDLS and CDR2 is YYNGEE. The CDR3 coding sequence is TGTGCCAGCAGCGCCCGAATCGCGGGGGGCAAGGATACGCAGTATTTT. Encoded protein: CASSARIAGGKDTQYF.

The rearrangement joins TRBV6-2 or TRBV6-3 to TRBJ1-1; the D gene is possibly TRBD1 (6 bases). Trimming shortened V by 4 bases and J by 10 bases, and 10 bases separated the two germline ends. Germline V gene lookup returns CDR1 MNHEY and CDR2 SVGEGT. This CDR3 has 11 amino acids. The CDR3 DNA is TGTGCCAGCAGTTCGACAGGTGGAGCTTTCTTT. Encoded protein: CASSSTGGAFF.

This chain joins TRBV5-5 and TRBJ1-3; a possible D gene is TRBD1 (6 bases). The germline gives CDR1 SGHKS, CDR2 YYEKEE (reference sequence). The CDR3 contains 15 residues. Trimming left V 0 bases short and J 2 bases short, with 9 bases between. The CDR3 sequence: CASSLVQGTGNTIYF. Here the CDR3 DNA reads TGTGCCAGCAGCTTGGTACAGGGCACTGGAAACACCATATATTTT.

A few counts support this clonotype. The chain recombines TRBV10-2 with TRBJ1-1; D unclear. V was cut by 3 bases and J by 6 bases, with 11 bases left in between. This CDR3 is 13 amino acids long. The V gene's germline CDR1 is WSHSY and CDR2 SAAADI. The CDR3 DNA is TGCGCCAGCAGTGAAGCGGGTTACCCTGAAGCTTTCTTT. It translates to CASSEAGYPEAFF.

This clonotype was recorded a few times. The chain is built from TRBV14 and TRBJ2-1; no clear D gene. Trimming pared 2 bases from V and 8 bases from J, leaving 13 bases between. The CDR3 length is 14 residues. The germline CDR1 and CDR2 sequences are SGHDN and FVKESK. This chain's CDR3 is CASSQFSSFDEQFF. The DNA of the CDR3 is TGTGCCAGCAGCCAATTCTCCAGTTTCGATGAGCAGTTCTTC.

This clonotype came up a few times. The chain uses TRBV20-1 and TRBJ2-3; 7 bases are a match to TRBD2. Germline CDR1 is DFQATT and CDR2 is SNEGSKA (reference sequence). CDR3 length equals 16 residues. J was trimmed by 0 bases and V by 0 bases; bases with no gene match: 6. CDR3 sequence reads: CSARDLAGDSTDTQYF. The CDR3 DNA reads TGCAGTGCTAGAGATCTTGCGGGGGATAGCACAGATACGCAGTATTTT.

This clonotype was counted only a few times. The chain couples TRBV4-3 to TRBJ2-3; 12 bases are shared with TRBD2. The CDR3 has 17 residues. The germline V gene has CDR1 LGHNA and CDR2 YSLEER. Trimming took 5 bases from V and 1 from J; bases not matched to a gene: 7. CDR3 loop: CASSGRLAGDGTDTQYF. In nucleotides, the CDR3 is TGCGCCAGCAGCGGACGACTAGCGGGGGACGGCACAGATACGCAGTATTTT.

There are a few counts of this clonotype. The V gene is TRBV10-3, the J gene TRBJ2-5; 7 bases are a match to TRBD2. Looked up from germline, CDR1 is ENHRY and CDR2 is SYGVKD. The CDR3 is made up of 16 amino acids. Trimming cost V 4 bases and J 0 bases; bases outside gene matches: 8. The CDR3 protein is CAISARDYLYQETQYF. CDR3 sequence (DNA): TGTGCCATCAGTGCACGGGACTACCTGTACCAAGAGACCCAGTACTTC.